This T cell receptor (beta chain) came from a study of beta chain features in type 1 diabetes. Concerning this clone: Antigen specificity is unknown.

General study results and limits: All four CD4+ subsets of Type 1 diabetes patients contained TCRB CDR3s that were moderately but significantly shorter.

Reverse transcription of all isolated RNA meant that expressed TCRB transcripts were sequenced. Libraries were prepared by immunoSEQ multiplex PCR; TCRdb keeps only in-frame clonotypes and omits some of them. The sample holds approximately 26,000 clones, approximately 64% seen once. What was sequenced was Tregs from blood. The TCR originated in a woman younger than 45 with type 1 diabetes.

The CDR3 region has the DNA TGCGCCAGCAGCAAAGGGACTAGCGGGAGCAATGAGCAGTTCTTC. This encodes CASSKGTSGSNEQFF. The chain employs TRBV5-1 and TRBJ2-1; 14 positions match TRBD2. The junction had 3 bases not matched to a gene; V was cut back by 4 bases and J by 6 bases. The CDR3 contains 15 residues. Germline CDR1 and CDR2: SGHRS and YFSETQ.